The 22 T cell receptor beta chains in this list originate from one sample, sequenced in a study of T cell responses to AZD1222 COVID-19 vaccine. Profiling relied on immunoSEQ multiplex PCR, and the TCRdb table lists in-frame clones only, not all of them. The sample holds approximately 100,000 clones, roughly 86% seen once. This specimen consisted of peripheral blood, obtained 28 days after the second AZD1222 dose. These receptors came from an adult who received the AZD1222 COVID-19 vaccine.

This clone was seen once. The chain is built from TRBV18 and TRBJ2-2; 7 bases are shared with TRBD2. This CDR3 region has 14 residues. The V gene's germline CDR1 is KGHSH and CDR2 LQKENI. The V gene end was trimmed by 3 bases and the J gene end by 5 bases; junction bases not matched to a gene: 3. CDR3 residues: CASSPGLYTGELFF. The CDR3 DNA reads TGTGCCAGCTCACCGGGACTATATACCGGGGAGCTGTTTTTT.

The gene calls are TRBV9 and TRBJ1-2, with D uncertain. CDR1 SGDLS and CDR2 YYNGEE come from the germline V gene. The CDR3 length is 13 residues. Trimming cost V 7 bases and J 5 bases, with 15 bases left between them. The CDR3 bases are TGTGCCAGCTCATCCCGGGGAGGATATGGCTACACCTTC. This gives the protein CASSSRGGYGYTF. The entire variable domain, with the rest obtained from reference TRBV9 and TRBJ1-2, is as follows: DSGVTQTPKHLITATGQRVTLRCSPRSGDLSVYWYQQSLDQGLQFLIQYYNGEERAKGNILERFSAQQFPDLHSELNLSSLELGDSALYFCASSSRGGYGYTFGSGTRLTVV.

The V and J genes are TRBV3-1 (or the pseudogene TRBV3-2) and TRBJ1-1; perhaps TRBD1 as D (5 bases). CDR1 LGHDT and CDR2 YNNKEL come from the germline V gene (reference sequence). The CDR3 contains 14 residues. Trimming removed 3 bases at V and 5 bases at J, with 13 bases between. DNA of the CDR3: TGTGCCAGCAGCCACCTCCACGGGGGGACTGAAGCTTTCTTT. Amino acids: CASSHLHGGTEAFF.

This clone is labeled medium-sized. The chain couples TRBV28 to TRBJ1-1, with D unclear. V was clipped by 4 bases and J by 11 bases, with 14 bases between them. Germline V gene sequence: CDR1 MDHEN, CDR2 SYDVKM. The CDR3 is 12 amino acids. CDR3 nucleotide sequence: TGTGCCAGCAGTTCCAGGTTACATATGGCTTTCTTT. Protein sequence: CASSSRLHMAFF.

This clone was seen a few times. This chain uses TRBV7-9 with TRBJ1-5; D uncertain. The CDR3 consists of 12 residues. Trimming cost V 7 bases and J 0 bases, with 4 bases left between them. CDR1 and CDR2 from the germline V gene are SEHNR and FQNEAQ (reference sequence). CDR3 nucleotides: TGTGCCAGCACTTATAGCAATCAGCCCCAGCATTTT. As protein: CASTYSNQPQHF.

In nucleotides, the CDR3 is TGTGCCAGTACGCCCGGACAGTCAGCAGATACGCAGTATTTT. Amino acid sequence: CASTPGQSADTQYF. The chain couples TRBV19 to TRBJ2-3; a possible D gene is TRBD1 (6 bases). V was clipped by 7 bases and J by 4 bases, with 15 bases between them. This CDR3 has 14 amino acids. CDR1 is LNHDA, CDR2 SQIVND, per germline (reference sequence).

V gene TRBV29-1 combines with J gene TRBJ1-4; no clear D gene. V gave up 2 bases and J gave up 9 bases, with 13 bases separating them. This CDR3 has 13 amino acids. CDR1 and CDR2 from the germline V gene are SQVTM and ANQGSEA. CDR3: CSVELKGRKKLFF. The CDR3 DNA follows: TGCAGCGTTGAACTAAAGGGTAGGAAAAAACTGTTTTTT. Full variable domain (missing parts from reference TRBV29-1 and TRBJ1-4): SAVISQKPSRDICQRGTSLTIQCQVDSQVTMMFWYRQQPGQSLTLIATANQGSEATYESGFVIDKFPISRPNLTFSTLTVSNMSPEDSSIYLCSVELKGRKKLFFGSGTQLSVL.

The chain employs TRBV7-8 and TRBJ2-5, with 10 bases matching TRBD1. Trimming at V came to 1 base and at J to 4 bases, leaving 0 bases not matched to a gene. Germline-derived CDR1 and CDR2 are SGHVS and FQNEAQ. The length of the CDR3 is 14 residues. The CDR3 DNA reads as TGTGCCAGCAGCTTAGGGACAGGGGGAGAGACCCAGTACTTC. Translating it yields CASSLGTGGETQYF.

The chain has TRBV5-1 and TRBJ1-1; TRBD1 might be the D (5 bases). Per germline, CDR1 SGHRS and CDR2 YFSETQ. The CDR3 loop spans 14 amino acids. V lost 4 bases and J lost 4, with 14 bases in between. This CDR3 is CASSATGGSTEAFF. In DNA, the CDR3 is TGCGCCAGCAGCGCGACCGGGGGGAGCACTGAAGCTTTCTTT.

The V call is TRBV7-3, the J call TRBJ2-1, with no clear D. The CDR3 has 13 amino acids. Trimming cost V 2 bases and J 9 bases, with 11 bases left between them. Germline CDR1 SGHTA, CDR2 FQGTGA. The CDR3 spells CASSLGVMREQFF. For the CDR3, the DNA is TGTGCCAGCAGCTTAGGTGTTATGCGTGAGCAGTTCTTC. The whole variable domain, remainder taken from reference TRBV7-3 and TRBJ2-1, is GAGVSQTPSNKVTEKGKYVELRCDPISGHTALYWYRQSLGQGPEFLIYFQGTGAADDSGLPNDRFFAVRPEGSVSTLKIQRTERGDSAVYLCASSLGVMREQFFGPGTRLTVL.

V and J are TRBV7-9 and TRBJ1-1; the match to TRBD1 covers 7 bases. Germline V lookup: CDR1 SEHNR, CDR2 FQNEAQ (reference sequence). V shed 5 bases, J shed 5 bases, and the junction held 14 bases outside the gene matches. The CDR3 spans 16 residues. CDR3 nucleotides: TGTGCCAGCAGCCCGGGCGAACAGGGGTTTTTGACTGAAGCTTTCTTT. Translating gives CASSPGEQGFLTEAFF.

CDR3 in amino acids: CASSPRDSGKETQYF. CDR3 sequence (DNA): TGCGCCAGCAGCCCCCGGGACAGCGGCAAAGAGACCCAGTACTTC. V gene TRBV5-1 combines with J gene TRBJ2-5; 7 bases map to TRBD1. The CDR3 totals 15 residues. V dropped 4 bases and J dropped 3; count of bases not matched to a gene: 9. CDR1 is SGHRS, CDR2 YFSETQ, per germline.

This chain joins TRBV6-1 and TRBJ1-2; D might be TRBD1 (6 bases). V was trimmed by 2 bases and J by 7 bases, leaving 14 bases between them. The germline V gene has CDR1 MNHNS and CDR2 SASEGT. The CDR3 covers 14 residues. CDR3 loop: CASSEPTGRGGYTF. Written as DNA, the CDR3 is TGTGCCAGCAGTGAACCTACAGGGAGAGGTGGCTACACCTTC.

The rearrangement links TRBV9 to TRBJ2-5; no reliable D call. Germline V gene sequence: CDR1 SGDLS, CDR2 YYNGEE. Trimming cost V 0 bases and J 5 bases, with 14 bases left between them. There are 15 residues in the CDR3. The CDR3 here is CASSVATNPAETQYF. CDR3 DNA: TGTGCCAGCAGCGTAGCGACAAACCCGGCGGAGACCCAGTACTTC.

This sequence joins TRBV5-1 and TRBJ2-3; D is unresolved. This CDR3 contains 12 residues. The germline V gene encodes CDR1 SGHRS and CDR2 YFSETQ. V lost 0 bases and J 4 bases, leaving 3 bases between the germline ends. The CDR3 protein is CASSLAADTQYF. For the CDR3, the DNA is TGCGCCAGCAGCTTGGCCGCAGATACGCAGTATTTT.

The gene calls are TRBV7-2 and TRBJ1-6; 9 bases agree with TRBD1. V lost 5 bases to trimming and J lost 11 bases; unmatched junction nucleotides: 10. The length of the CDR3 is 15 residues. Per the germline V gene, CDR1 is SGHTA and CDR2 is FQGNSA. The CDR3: CASSPMGQGETPLHF. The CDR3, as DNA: TGTGCCAGCAGCCCGATGGGACAGGGTGAGACACCCCTCCACTTT. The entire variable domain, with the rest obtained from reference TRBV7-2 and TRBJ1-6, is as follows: GAGVSQSPSNKVTEKGKDVELRCDPISGHTALYWYRQSLGQGLEFLIYFQGNSAPDKSGLPSDRFSAERTGGSVSTLTIQRTQQEDSAVYLCASSPMGQGETPLHFGNGTRLTVT.

CDR3 amino acids: CASSSPHAYEQYF. As DNA, the CDR3 is TGTGCCAGCAGTTCCCCGCATGCCTACGAGCAGTACTTC. The chain carries TRBV28 and TRBJ2-7; D not resolved. Per the germline V gene, CDR1 is MDHEN and CDR2 is SYDVKM. V lost 4 bases, J lost 2 bases, and 9 bases lay in between. This CDR3 contains 13 residues. Based on the CDR3 plus reference TRBV28 and TRBJ2-7, the full variable domain is DVKVTQSSRYLVKRTGEKVFLECVQDMDHENMFWYRQDPGLGLRLIYFSYDVKMKEKGDIPEGYSVSREKKERFSLILESASTNQTSMYLCASSSPHAYEQYFGPGTRLTVT.

DNA for the CDR3: TGTGCCAGCAGTAGCGGGGACAGCTCCTACGAGCAGTACTTC. It codes for CASSSGDSSYEQYF. This rearrangement joins TRBV28 to TRBJ2-7, with D perhaps matching TRBD1 or TRBD2 (7 bases each). The V and J ends lost 5 bases and 0 bases respectively, with 11 bases between them. The CDR3 is made up of 14 amino acids. Germline CDR1 MDHEN, CDR2 SYDVKM.

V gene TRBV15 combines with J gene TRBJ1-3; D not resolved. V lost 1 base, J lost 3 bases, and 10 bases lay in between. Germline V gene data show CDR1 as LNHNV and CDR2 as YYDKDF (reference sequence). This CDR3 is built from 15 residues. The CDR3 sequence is CATSRVWNSGNTIYF. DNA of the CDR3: TGTGCCACCAGCAGAGTATGGAACAGTGGAAACACCATATATTTT.

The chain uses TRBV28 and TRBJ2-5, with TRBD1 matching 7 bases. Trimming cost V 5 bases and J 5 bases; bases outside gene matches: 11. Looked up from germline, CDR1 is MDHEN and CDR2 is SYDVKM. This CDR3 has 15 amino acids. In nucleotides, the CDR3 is TGTGCCAGCAGTCCACTGACAGGGTTGGTTGAGACCCAGTACTTC. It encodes CASSPLTGLVETQYF.

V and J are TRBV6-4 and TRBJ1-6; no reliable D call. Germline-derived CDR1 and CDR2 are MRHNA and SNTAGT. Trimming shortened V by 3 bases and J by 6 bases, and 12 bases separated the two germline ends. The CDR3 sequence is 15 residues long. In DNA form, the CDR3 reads TGTGCCAGCAGTGAACAGTTTCTACCTAATTCACCCCTCCACTTT. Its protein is CASSEQFLPNSPLHF.

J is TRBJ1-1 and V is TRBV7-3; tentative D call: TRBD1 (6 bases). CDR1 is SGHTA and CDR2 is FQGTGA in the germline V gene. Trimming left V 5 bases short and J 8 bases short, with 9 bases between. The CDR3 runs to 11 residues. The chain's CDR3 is CASSTGKEAFF. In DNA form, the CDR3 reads TGTGCCAGCAGCACAGGGAAGGAAGCTTTCTTT.